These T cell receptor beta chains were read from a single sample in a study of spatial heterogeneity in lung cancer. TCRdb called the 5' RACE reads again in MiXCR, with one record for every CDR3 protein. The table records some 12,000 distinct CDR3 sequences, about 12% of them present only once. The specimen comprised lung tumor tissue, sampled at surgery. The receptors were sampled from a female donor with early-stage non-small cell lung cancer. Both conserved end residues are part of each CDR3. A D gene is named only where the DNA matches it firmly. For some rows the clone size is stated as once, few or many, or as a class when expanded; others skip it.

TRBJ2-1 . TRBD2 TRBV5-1 CASSLKRDSYNEQFF TGCGCCAGCAGCTTAAAGCGGGATTCCTACAATGAGCAGTTCTTC
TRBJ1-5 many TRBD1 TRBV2 CASSGGQGVSNQPQHF TGTGCCAGCAGTGGAGGACAGGGAGTTTCGAATCAGCCCCAGCATTTT
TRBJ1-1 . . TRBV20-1 CSARRGGGTEAFF TGCAGTGCTAGACGGGGGGGCGGGACTGAAGCTTTCTTT
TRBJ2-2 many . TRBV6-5 CASKQFSGVQTGELFF TGTGCCAGCAAACAATTTTCGGGAGTACAGACCGGGGAGCTGTTTTTT
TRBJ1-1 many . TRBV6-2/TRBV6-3 CASSYSLGAYNTEAFF TGTGCCAGCAGTTACTCTCTTGGGGCGTACAACACTGAAGCTTTCTTT
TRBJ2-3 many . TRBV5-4 CASSLILADTQYF TGTGCCAGCAGCTTGATTTTGGCAGATACGCAGTATTTT
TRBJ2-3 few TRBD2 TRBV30 CAWKRTSSDTQYF TGTGCCTGGAAACGGACTAGCTCAGATACGCAGTATTTT
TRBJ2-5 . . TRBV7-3 CASSLGAQETQYF TGTGCCAGCAGCCTCGGGGCCCAAGAGACCCAGTACTTC
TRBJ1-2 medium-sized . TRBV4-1 CASSPTDNYGYTF TGCGCCAGCAGCCCGACCGATAACTATGGCTACACCTTC
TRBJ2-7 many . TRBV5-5 CASSLVLNYEQYF TGTGCCAGCAGCTTGGTTCTGAACTACGAGCAGTACTTC
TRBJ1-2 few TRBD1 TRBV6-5 CASRQTGGEVHYGYTF TGTGCCAGCAGGCAGACAGGGGGCGAAGTTCACTATGGCTACACCTTC
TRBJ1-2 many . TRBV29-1 CSVERPVYGYTF TGCAGCGTTGAAAGGCCCGTCTATGGCTACACCTTC
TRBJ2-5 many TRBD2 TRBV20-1 CSARVLAGGTPEETQYF TGCAGTGCTAGAGTACTAGCGGGGGGGACCCCTGAAGAGACCCAGTACTTC
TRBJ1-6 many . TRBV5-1 CASSLEPGNSPLHF TGCGCCAGCAGCTTGGAGCCAGGGAATTCACCCCTCCACTTT